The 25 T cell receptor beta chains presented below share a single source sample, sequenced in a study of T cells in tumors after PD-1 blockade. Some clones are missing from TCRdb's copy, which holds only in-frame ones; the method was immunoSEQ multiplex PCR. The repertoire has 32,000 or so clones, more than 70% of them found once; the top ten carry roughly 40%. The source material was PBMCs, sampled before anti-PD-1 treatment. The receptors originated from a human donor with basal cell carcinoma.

The CDR3 protein is CASSIPSTGRGGYTF. The DNA for the CDR3 is TGTGCCAGTAGTATTCCCTCGACTGGCCGCGGGGGCTACACCTTC. This rearrangement joins TRBV19 to TRBJ1-2; D is ambiguous. The CDR3 length is 15 residues. Germline values: CDR1 LNHDA, CDR2 SQIVND (reference sequence). V was clipped by 3 bases and J by 8 bases, with 19 bases between them.

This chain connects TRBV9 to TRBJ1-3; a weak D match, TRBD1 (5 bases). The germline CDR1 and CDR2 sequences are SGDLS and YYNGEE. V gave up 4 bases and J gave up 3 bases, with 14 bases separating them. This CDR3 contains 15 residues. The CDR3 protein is CASSHHGAGGNTIYF. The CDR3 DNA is TGTGCCAGCAGCCACCACGGGGCGGGTGGAAACACCATATATTTT.

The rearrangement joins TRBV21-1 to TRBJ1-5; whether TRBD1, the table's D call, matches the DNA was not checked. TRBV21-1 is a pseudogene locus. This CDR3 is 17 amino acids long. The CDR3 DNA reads TGTGCCAGCCGACTCGGGACAGGCGAGTATAGCAATCAGCCCCAGCATTTT. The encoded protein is CASRLGTGEYSNQPQHF.

CDR3: CASRRGDTDSHEQYF. For the CDR3, the DNA is TGTGCCAGCAGGAGGGGGGACACCGATTCTCACGAGCAGTACTTC. The rearrangement joins TRBV2 to TRBJ2-7; D is possibly TRBD1 or TRBD2 (6 bases each). Per the germline V gene, CDR1 is SNHLY and CDR2 is FYNNEI. CDR3 length: 15 amino acids. The V end lost 6 bases, the J end lost 5 bases, and 20 bases lay between the germline ends.

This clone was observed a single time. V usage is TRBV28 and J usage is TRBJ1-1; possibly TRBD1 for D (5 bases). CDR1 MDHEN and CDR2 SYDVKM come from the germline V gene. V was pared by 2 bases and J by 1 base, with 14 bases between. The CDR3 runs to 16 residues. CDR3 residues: CASSLGGTGSNTEAFF. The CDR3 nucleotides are TGTGCCAGCAGTTTAGGGGGTACGGGATCGAACACTGAAGCTTTCTTT.

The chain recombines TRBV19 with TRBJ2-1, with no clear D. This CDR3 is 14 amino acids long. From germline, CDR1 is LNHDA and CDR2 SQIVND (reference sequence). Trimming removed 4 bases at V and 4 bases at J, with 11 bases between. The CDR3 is CASSSVSSYNEQFF. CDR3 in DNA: TGTGCCAGTAGTAGCGTTTCTAGTTACAATGAGCAGTTCTTC.

As DNA, the CDR3 is TGTGCCAGCAGCTTTTGGGCAGGGGGCACTGAAGCTTTCTTT. Protein product: CASSFWAGGTEAFF. The chain couples TRBV5-4 to TRBJ1-1, with TRBD1 matching 7 bases. Germline trimming cut 2 bases from V and 4 bases from J; bases unmatched to any gene: 5. Germline V gene data show CDR1 as SGHNT and CDR2 as YYREEE (reference sequence). CDR3 length: 14 amino acids.

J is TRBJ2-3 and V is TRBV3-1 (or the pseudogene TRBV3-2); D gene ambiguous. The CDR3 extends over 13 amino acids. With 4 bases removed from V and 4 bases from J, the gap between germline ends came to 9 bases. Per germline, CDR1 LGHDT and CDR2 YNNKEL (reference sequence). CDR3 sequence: CASSPFEADTQYF. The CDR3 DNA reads TGTGCCAGCAGCCCCTTCGAGGCAGATACGCAGTATTTT.

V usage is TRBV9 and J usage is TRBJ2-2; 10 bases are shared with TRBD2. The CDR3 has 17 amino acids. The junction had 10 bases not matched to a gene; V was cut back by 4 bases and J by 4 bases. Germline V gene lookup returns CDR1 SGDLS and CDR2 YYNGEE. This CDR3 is CASSPRALAGITGELFF. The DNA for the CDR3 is TGTGCCAGCAGCCCGAGGGCACTAGCGGGGATCACCGGGGAGCTGTTTTTT. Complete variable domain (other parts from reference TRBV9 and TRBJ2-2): DSGVTQTPKHLITATGQRVTLRCSPRSGDLSVYWYQQSLDQGLQFLIQYYNGEERAKGNILERFSAQQFPDLHSELNLSSLELGDSALYFCASSPRALAGITGELFFGEGSRLTVL.

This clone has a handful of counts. CDR3 coding DNA: TGCGCCAGCAGCTCCACAGGGGGCAATTCACCCCTCCACTTT. The encoded protein is CASSSTGGNSPLHF. This chain joins TRBV10-2 and TRBJ1-6; TRBD1 matches at 9 bases. Unmatched junction bases numbered 4, after V lost 6 bases and J lost 7 bases. Looked up from germline, CDR1 is WSHSY and CDR2 is SAAADI. This CDR3 comprises 14 residues.

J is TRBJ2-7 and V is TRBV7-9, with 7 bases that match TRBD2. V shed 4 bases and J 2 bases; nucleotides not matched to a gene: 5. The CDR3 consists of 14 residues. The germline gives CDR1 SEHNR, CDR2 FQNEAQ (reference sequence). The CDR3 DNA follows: TGTGCCAGCAGCTCCCGGGACTACGCCTACGAGCAGTACTTC. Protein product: CASSSRDYAYEQYF.

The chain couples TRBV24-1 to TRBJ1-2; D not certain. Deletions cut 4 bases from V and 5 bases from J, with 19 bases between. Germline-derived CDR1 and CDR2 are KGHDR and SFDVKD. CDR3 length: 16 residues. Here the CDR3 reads CATSDPDIRGYYGYTF. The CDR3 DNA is TGTGCCACCAGTGACCCCGACATACGAGGCTATTATGGCTACACCTTC.

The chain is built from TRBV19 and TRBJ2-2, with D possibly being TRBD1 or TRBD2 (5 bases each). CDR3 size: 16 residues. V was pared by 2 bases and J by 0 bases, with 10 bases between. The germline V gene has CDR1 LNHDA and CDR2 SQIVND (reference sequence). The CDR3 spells CASSITGLTNTGELFF. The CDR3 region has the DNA TGTGCCAGTAGTATAACAGGACTCACGAACACCGGGGAGCTGTTTTTT. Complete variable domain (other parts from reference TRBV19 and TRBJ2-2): DGGITQSPKYLFRKEGQNVTLSCEQNLNHDAMYWYRQDPGQGLRLIYYSQIVNDFQKGDIAEGYSVSREKKESFPLTVTSAQKNPTAFYLCASSITGLTNTGELFFGEGSRLTVL.

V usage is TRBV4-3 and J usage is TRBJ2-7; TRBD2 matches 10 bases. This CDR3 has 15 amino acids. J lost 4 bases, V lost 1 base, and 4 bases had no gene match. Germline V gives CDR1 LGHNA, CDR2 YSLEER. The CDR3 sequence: CASSQAATSGYEQYF. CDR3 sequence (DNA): TGCGCCAGCAGCCAAGCTGCGACTAGCGGGTACGAGCAGTACTTC.

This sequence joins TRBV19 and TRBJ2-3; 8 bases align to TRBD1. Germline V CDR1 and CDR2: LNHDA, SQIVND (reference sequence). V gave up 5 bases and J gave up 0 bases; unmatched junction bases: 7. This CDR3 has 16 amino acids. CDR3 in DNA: TGTGCCAGTAGTCTTAGGACAGGGTACAGCACAGATACGCAGTATTTT. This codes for CASSLRTGYSTDTQYF.

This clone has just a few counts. The CDR3 nucleotides read TGTGCCAGCTCACCCGGGATGGGGGAGACCCAGTACTTC. It is translated as CASSPGMGETQYF. This chain uses TRBV18 with TRBJ2-5; D is possibly TRBD2 (5 bases). V shed 3 bases and J shed 5 bases, with 10 bases lying between them. The CDR3 covers 13 residues. The germline CDR1 and CDR2 sequences are KGHSH and LQKENI.

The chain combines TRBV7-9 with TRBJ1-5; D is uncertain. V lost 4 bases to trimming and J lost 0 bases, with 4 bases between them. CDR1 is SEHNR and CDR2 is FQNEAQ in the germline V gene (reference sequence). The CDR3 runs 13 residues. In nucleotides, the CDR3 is TGTGCCAGCAGCTATAATAGCAATCAGCCCCAGCATTTT. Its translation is CASSYNSNQPQHF.

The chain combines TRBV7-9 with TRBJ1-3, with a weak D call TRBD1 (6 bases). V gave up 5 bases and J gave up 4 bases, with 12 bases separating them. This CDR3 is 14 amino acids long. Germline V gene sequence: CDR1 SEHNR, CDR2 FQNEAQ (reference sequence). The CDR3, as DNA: TGTGCCAGCAGCCAGGGGACATCCGGAAACACCATATATTTT. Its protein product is CASSQGTSGNTIYF.

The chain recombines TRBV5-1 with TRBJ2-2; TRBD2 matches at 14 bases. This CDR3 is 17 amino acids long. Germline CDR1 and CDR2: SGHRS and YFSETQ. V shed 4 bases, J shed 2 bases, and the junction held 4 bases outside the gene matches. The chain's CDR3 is CASSPGLAGANTGELFF. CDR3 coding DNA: TGCGCCAGCAGCCCGGGACTAGCGGGAGCTAACACCGGGGAGCTGTTTTTT.

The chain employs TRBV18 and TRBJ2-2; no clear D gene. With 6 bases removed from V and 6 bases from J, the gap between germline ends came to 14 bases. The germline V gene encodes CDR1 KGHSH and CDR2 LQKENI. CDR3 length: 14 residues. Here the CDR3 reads CASSPLPLPGELFF. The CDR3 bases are TGTGCCAGCTCTCCGCTACCCCTACCCGGGGAGCTGTTTTTT.

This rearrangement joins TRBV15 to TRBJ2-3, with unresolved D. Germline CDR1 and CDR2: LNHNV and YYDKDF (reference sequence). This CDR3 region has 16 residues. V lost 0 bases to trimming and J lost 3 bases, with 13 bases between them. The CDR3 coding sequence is TGTGCCACCAGCAGAGATTCGGTTGGGTGGACAGATACGCAGTATTTT. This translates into CATSRDSVGWTDTQYF.

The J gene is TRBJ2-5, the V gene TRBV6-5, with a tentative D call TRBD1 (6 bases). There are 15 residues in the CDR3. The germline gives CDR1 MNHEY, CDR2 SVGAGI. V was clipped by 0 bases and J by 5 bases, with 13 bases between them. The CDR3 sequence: CASSYSGQPGETQYF. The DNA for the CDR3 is TGTGCCAGCAGTTACTCCGGACAGCCAGGGGAGACCCAGTACTTC.

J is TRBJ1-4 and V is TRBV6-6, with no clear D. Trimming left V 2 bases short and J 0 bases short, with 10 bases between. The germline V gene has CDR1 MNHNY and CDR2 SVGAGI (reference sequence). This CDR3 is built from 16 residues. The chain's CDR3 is CASSYRPAPTNEKLFF. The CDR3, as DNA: TGTGCCAGCAGTTACCGCCCGGCCCCAACTAATGAAAAACTGTTTTTT.

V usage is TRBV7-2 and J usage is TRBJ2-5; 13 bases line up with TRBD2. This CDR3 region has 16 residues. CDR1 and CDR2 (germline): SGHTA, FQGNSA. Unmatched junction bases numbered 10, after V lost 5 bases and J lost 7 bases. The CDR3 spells CASSPGLAGVQGTQYF. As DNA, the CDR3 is TGTGCCAGCAGCCCCGGACTAGCGGGAGTGCAGGGGACCCAGTACTTC.

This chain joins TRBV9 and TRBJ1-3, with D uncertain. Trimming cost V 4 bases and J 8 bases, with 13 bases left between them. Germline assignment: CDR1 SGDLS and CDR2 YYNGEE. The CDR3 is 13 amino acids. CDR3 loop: CASSQTQTDTIYF. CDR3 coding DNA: TGTGCCAGCAGCCAGACCCAGACGGACACCATATATTTT. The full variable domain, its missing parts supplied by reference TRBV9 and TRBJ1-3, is DSGVTQTPKHLITATGQRVTLRCSPRSGDLSVYWYQQSLDQGLQFLIQYYNGEERAKGNILERFSAQQFPDLHSELNLSSLELGDSALYFCASSQTQTDTIYFGEGSWLTVV.